The next 18 T cell receptor beta chains were all read from a single sample in a study of cytomegalovirus exposure and HLA in healthy donors. The PCR ran on 60 Vbeta and 13 Jbeta primers. The data were produced by immunoSEQ multiplex PCR, yet TCRdb's version contains in-frame clones alone and is incomplete. The sample includes some 35,000 clones, about 70% of them seen just once. Material for sequencing was PBMCs. These receptors all come from a young man in good health and CMV-seronegative.

The chain's CDR3 is CASSEVGGVTEAFF. CDR3 coding DNA: TGTGCCAGCAGTGAGGTAGGAGGCGTCACTGAAGCTTTCTTT. This chain links TRBV2 with TRBJ1-1; unclear D gene. Trimming stripped 3 bases from V and 4 bases from J, with 12 bases between. The length of the CDR3 is 14 residues. From germline, CDR1 is SNHLY and CDR2 FYNNEI.

V usage is TRBV25-1 and J usage is TRBJ1-4; 9 bases fit TRBD1. V shed 6 bases and J 7 bases; nucleotides not matched to a gene: 3. The CDR3 totals 13 residues. The germline CDR1 and CDR2 sequences are MGHDK and SYGVNS. The CDR3 region has the DNA TGTGCCAGCAGGGACAGGGGAAGTGAAAAACTGTTTTTT. Encoded protein: CASRDRGSEKLFF. Together with reference TRBV25-1 and TRBJ1-4, the CDR3 gives the full variable domain: EADIYQTPRYLVIGTGKKITLECSQTMGHDKMYWYQQDPGMELHLIHYSYGVNSTEKGDLSSESTVSRIRTEHFPLTLESARPSHTSQYLCASRDRGSEKLFFGSGTQLSVL.

The J gene is TRBJ2-4, the V gene TRBV11-3; 7 bases agree with TRBD2. The CDR3 has 16 amino acids. With V trimmed by 1 base and J by 6 bases, 9 bases remained unmatched. In germline, CDR1 is SGHNT, CDR2 YENEEA. The CDR3, as DNA: TGTGCCAGCAGCTTAGGGGAGGGGCCAGGAGGAAACATTCAGTACTTC. Translating it yields CASSLGEGPGGNIQYF.

The rearrangement links TRBV5-1 to TRBJ2-5, with a tentative D call TRBD2 (6 bases). V was cut by 1 base and J by 4 bases, with 11 bases left in between. The germline V gene encodes CDR1 SGHRS and CDR2 YFSETQ. This CDR3 contains 14 residues. CDR3 residues: CASSLRQGGETQYF. In DNA form, the CDR3 reads TGCGCCAGCAGCTTGCGGCAGGGAGGAGAGACCCAGTACTTC.

The V call is TRBV10-1, the J call TRBJ1-2; D is perhaps TRBD1 (5 bases). This CDR3 comprises 16 residues. The V gene lost 6 bases and the J gene lost 3 bases, with 20 bases spanning the gap. Germline assignment: CDR1 WNHNN and CDR2 SYGVQD (reference sequence). In DNA, the CDR3 is TGCGCCAGCAGCCCCGGTATCCTTCGGGGGTACTATGGCTACACCTTC. Translated: CASSPGILRGYYGYTF.

The chain joins TRBV7-2 to TRBJ2-7; D might be TRBD2 (6 bases). The CDR3 is 14 residues long. Germline CDR1 reads SGHTA; CDR2 reads FQGNSA. V was trimmed by 3 bases and J by 3 bases, leaving 12 bases between them. The CDR3 DNA is TGTGCCAGCAGCTTCGGGGGATTCGTCTACGAGCAGTACTTC. It specifies CASSFGGFVYEQYF. The variable domain in full, with the rest retrieved from reference TRBV7-2 and TRBJ2-7, is GAGVSQSPSNKVTEKGKDVELRCDPISGHTALYWYRQSLGQGLEFLIYFQGNSAPDKSGLPSDRFSAERTGGSVSTLTIQRTQQEDSAVYLCASSFGGFVYEQYFGPGTRLTVT.

The CDR3 region is CASRGSSYNEQFF. The CDR3 coding sequence is TGTGCCAGCAGGGGGAGCTCCTACAATGAGCAGTTCTTC. The chain joins TRBV7-2 to TRBJ2-1; a weak D match, TRBD2 (5 bases). CDR3 length: 13 residues. Trimming took 6 bases from V and 0 from J, leaving 6 bases between them. Per the germline V gene, CDR1 is SGHTA and CDR2 is FQGNSA.

The V gene is TRBV6-5, the J gene TRBJ2-7, with D hard to call. The germline CDR1 and CDR2 sequences are MNHEY and SVGAGI. V shed 7 bases and J shed 6 bases, with 13 bases lying between them. The CDR3 runs 12 residues. CDR3 DNA: TGTGCCAGCACTTTTTCGACGGGCGAGCAGTACTTC. Translating gives CASTFSTGEQYF.

A few counts support this clone. The chain uses TRBV6-1 and TRBJ2-7; 10 bases map to TRBD1. J lost 3 bases, V lost 5 bases, and 1 base had no gene match. The germline V gene encodes CDR1 MNHNS and CDR2 SASEGT. The CDR3 runs 13 residues. CDR3: CASSRDRGYEQYF. CDR3 DNA: TGTGCCAGCAGTCGGGACAGGGGCTACGAGCAGTACTTC.

This chain uses TRBV4-3 with TRBJ2-2; TRBD1 matches at 11 bases. The CDR3 sequence is 15 residues long. Germline V CDR1 and CDR2: LGHNA, YSLEER. J gave up 7 bases and V 6 bases, and 7 bases lay outside the gene matches. The CDR3 bases are TGCGCCAGCAGTACCGGGACAGGGGGAAGCGGGGAGCTGTTTTTT. Residues: CASSTGTGGSGELFF.

This chain joins TRBV4-2 and TRBJ2-1; D uncertain. This CDR3 comprises 15 residues. Germline values: CDR1 LGHNA, CDR2 YNFKEQ. Trimming left V 0 bases short and J 0 bases short, with 6 bases between. CDR3 in amino acids: CASSQDWASYNEQFF. The CDR3 nucleotides read TGTGCCAGCAGCCAAGATTGGGCCTCCTACAATGAGCAGTTCTTC.

This clone was observed a single time. The chain carries TRBV25-1 and TRBJ1-2; D is unclear. Germline CDR1 MGHDK, CDR2 SYGVNS. The CDR3 has 11 amino acids. Trimming left V 10 bases short and J 6 bases short, with 12 bases between. The CDR3: CANERAHGYTF. The CDR3 region has the DNA TGTGCCAACGAGCGGGCCCATGGCTACACCTTC.

The rearrangement uses TRBV7-2 and TRBJ2-5; D might be TRBD1 (5 bases). Per the germline V gene, CDR1 is SGHTA and CDR2 is FQGNSA. Trimming left V 1 base short and J 3 bases short, with 9 bases between. This CDR3 contains 14 residues. This chain's CDR3 is CASSLGSGKETQYF. CDR3 nucleotides: TGTGCCAGCAGCTTAGGGTCAGGGAAAGAGACCCAGTACTTC.

The chain joins TRBV10-2 to TRBJ2-7; perhaps TRBD1 as D (5 bases). V was clipped by 10 bases and J by 0 bases, with 16 bases between them. Germline assignment: CDR1 WSHSY and CDR2 SAAADI. The CDR3 sequence is 14 residues long. The DNA for the CDR3 is TGCGCCACCAAGGACACCGCCAGCTCCTACGAGCAGTACTTC. Protein product: CATKDTASSYEQYF.

This clone was detected only once. The gene calls are TRBV7-9 and TRBJ2-1; D is uncertain. Deletions cut 2 bases from V and 15 bases from J, with 14 bases between. The CDR3 is 12 amino acids. Germline loops: CDR1 SEHNR, CDR2 FQNEAQ (reference sequence). The CDR3 DNA follows: TGTGCCAGCAGCTTAACGACTGCGCTCGGGTTCTTC. It encodes CASSLTTALGFF.

The CDR3 protein is CASSLLGGWDEQYF. CDR3 DNA: TGTGCCAGCAGCTTACTTGGGGGCTGGGACGAGCAGTACTTC. The V and J genes are TRBV7-8 and TRBJ2-7; D possibly corresponds to TRBD1 (6 bases). CDR1 and CDR2 (germline): SGHVS, FQNEAQ. This CDR3 comprises 14 residues. Trimming left V 2 bases short and J 5 bases short, with 13 bases between.

J is TRBJ1-1 and V is TRBV27; D is possibly TRBD1 (5 bases). CDR3 size: 14 residues. Trimming shortened V by 3 bases and J by 5 bases, and 13 bases separated the two germline ends. Germline V lookup: CDR1 MNHEY, CDR2 SMNVEV (reference sequence). The CDR3: CASSLRAGGTEAFF. Written as DNA, the CDR3 is TGTGCCAGCAGTTTGCGGGCCGGGGGGACTGAAGCTTTCTTT.

This sequence joins TRBV2 and TRBJ1-4; 7 bases are shared with TRBD1. CDR3 length equals 14 residues. V was pared by 6 bases and J by 6 bases, with 7 bases of the junction left unmatched. Germline CDR1 SNHLY, CDR2 FYNNEI. Written as DNA, the CDR3 is TGTGCCAGCAGCCAACAGGGGTTATATGAAAAACTGTTTTTT. Amino acid sequence: CASSQQGLYEKLFF.